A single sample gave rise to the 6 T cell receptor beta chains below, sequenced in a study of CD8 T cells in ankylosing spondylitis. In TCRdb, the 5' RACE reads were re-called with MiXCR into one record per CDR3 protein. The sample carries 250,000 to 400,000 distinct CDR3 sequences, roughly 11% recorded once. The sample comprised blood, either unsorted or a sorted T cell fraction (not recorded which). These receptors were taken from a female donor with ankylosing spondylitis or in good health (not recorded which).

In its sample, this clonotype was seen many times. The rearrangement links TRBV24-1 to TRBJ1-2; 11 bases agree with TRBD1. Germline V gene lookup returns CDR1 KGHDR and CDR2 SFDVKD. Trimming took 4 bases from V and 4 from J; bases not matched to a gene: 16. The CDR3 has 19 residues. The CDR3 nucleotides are TGTGCCACCAGTGACGGCCGGACAGGGGGCCTTAGTGGTAGCTATGGCTACACCTTC. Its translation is CATSDGRTGGLSGSYGYTF.

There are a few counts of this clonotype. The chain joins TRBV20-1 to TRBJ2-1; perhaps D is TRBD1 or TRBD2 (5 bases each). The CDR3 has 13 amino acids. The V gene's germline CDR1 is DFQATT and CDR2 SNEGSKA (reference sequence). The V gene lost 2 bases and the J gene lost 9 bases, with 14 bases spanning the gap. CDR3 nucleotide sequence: TGCAGTGCTAGATCAGGGAGTGGTACTGAGCAGTTCTTC. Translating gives CSARSGSGTEQFF.

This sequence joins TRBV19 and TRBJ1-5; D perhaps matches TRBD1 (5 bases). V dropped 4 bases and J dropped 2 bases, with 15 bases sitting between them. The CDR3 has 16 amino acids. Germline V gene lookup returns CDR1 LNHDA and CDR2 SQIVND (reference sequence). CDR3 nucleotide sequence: TGTGCCAGTAGTACCCCCGGGACTAGGGGCAATCAGCCCCAGCATTTT. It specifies CASSTPGTRGNQPQHF.

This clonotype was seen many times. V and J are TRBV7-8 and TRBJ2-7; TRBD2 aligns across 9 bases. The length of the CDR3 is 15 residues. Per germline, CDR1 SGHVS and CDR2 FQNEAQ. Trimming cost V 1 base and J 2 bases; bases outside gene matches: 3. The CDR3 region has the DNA TGTGCCAGCAGCTTAGAAGGCGGGAGGGCCTACGAGCAGTACTTC. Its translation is CASSLEGGRAYEQYF.

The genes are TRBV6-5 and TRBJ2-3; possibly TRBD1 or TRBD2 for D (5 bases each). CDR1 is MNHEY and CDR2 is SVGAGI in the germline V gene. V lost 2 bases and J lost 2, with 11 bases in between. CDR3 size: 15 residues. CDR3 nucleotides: TGTGCCAGCAGTTACGACGGGGCGATCACAGATACGCAGTATTTT. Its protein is CASSYDGAITDTQYF.

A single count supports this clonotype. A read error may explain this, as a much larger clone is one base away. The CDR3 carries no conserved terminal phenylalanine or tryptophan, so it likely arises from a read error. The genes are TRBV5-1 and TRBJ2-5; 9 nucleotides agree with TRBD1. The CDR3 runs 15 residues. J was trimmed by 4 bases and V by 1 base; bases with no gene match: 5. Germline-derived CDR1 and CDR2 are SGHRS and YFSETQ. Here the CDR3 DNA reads TGCGCCAGCAGCTTGTTAGGGGACAGGGTAGAGACCCAGTACTAC. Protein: CASSLLGDRVETQYY.